This TCR beta chain appears in the sequencing data of a study of blood T cell repertoires in COVID-19. Across the whole study: COVID-19 samples, acute and convalescent, were from the United States, Italy and Spain. Nucleic acid was either cDNA or gDNA, and it came from T cells, B-cell-depleted T cells, or PBMCs.

Authors' methods: The authors estimated nucleated cell counts from reference gene primer amplification. Sequencing used immunoSEQ multiplex PCR; TCRdb keeps in-frame clones, though not all of them. V, J and clone size are taken as reported in that table, and D and trimming were inferred from the DNA itself. This table holds 200,000 to 250,000 clones, about 90% found once. V dropped 0 bases and J dropped 5 bases, with 11 bases sitting between them. Germline CDR1 is MNHEY and CDR2 is SVGAGI. The CDR3 is 16 amino acids. The chain recombines TRBV6-5 with TRBJ1-6; maybe TRBD1 (5 bases). The TCR originated in an elderly man with acute or convalescent COVID-19. The sample consisted of peripheral blood. For the CDR3, the DNA is TGTGCCAGCAGTTACTCGGGGGGGAACGATAATTCACCCCTCCACTTT. Translation: CASSYSGGNDNSPLHF.